These T cell receptor beta chains were read from a single sample in a study of human T cells and chemical hapten exposure. From the RACE reads, TCRdb called clonotypes with MiXCR, one entry per CDR3 protein. Of approximately 120,000 distinct CDR3 sequences in the sample, 9% to 9.5% were seen once. Sample: whole blood, taken in connection with sensitization to the hapten diphenylcyclopropenone (DPC). These receptors all stem from a woman aged 40 to 55 with alopecia areata. Some clones in this sample may be carry-over from other donors' samples. Both conserved end residues are part of each CDR3. A D gene is named only where the DNA matches it firmly. Size values are once, few and many counts, or a class for expanded clones, and some rows have none.

V	D	size	J	DNA	CDR3
TRBV5-1	.	.	TRBJ2-7	TGCGCCAGCAGCTTGGGTACCAGCCCCTACGAGCAGTACTTC	CASSLGTSPYEQYF
TRBV4-2	.	many	TRBJ2-2	TGTGCCAGCAGCCAAGTTAGCGGAGTTAACACCGGGGAGCTGTTTTTT	CASSQVSGVNTGELFF
TRBV12-3/TRBV12-4	.	few	TRBJ1-1	TGTGCCAGCAGGAAGGGGAACACTGAAGCTTTCTTT	CASRKGNTEAFF
TRBV6-2/TRBV6-3	TRBD1	few	TRBJ1-5	TGTGCCAGCAGTTACCCGGGACAGGGGGCGAGTAGCAATCAGCCCCAGCATTTT	CASSYPGQGASSNQPQHF
TRBV6-6	.	.	TRBJ1-6	TGTGCCAGCAGTTGGGGGGGAAACAATTCACCCCTCCACTTT	CASSWGGNNSPLHF
TRBV9	TRBD1	few	TRBJ2-3	TGTGCCAGCAGCGTAGGCCAGGGGGCCGGAGATACGCAGTATTTT	CASSVGQGAGDTQYF
TRBV10-2	TRBD1	few	TRBJ2-4	TGCGCCAGCGGTGGACAGGGCTTCAGAAACATTCAGTACTTC	CASGGQGFRNIQYF
TRBV28	TRBD1	few	TRBJ1-1	TGTGCCAGCAGGTCGACAGGGTTGACTGAAGCTTTCTTT	CASRSTGLTEAFF
TRBV6-5	.	many	TRBJ2-5	TGTGCCAGCAGTTACTCGAGATTCGGTCGCAGGGGGAGGGAGACCCAGTACTTC	CASSYSRFGRRGRETQYF
TRBV18	.	.	TRBJ1-2	TGTGCCAGCTCACCAGGGGCGCAGGAGGCCTATGGCTACACCTTC	CASSPGAQEAYGYTF
TRBV28	.	many	TRBJ2-7	TGTGCCAGCACTCCTGGGGCATTTTCCTACGAGCAGTACTTC	CASTPGAFSYEQYF
TRBV6-5	.	.	TRBJ2-3	TGTGCCAGCAGTTTAGTTGAAGCGGGCACAGATACGCAGTATTTT	CASSLVEAGTDTQYF
TRBV11-2	.	many	TRBJ1-4	TGTGCCAGCAGGCTGTTCGGGGGAGGTAATGAAAAACTGTTTTTT	CASRLFGGGNEKLFF
TRBV27	.	.	TRBJ1-1	TGTGCCAGCAGTTTATCCCGACGGGGTGAAGCTTTCTTT	CASSLSRRGEAFF
TRBV12-3/TRBV12-4	.	many	TRBJ1-5	TGTGCCAGCAGTTTGGAGGCAGGGGCCTATAGCAATCAGCCCCAGCATTTT	CASSLEAGAYSNQPQHF
TRBV5-1	TRBD2	many	TRBJ2-1	TGCGCCAGCAGCAAACTAGCGGGGGGAAGCGATGAGCAGTTCTTC	CASSKLAGGSDEQFF
TRBV3-1	TRBD1	few	TRBJ1-1	TGTGCCAGCAGCGAAGGGGGCCGAGGGCACGCTGAAGCTTTCTTT	CASSEGGRGHAEAFF
TRBV30	TRBD1	few	TRBJ1-3	TGTGCCTGGAGCAGGGGGTCGGACACCATATATTTT	CAWSRGSDTIYF
TRBV7-6	TRBD2	.	TRBJ2-3	TGTGCCAGCAGCCCGCAGGGGACTAGCGGGGGGGCAGATACGCAGTATTTT	CASSPQGTSGGADTQYF
TRBV5-1	.	.	TRBJ1-1	TGCGCCAGCACCTCGACCCACTCGGGCACTGAAGCTTTCTTT	CASTSTHSGTEAFF
TRBV10-3	.	.	TRBJ2-7	TGTGCCACCGGCCAGGGGTACGAGCAGTACTTC	CATGQGYEQYF
TRBV28	TRBD2	many	TRBJ2-7	TGTGCCAGCAGTTTCCTCCCGGGACTAGCGGGGGCCCTTTTGTACGAGCAGTACTTC	CASSFLPGLAGALLYEQYF
TRBV7-9	.	many	TRBJ2-2	TGTGCCAGCAGCTTAGAGGGTACCGGGGAGCTGTTTTTT	CASSLEGTGELFF
TRBV3-1	.	many	TRBJ2-7	TGTGCCAGCAGCCACTCTAAAGCGGATTACGAGCAGTACTTC	CASSHSKADYEQYF
TRBV29-1	TRBD1	many	TRBJ2-7	TGCAGCGTGACCGGGACAGGGGGATCCTACGAGCAGTACTTC	CSVTGTGGSYEQYF
TRBV5-5	.	.	TRBJ1-1	TGTGCCAGCAGCTTGATAGGGGGGATGAACACTGAAGCTTTCTTT	CASSLIGGMNTEAFF
TRBV12-3/TRBV12-4	.	few	TRBJ1-2	TGTGCCAGCAGTCCAAGAAGTACGGGGGTGGTGGATGGCTACACCTTC	CASSPRSTGVVDGYTF
TRBV2	.	few	TRBJ1-5	TGTGCCAGCAGTCCGACATATAGCAATCAGCCCCAGCATTTT	CASSPTYSNQPQHF
TRBV14	TRBD1	many	TRBJ1-2	TGTGCCAGCAGCCAAGGACAGGGCTATGGCTACACCTTC	CASSQGQGYGYTF
TRBV2	.	.	TRBJ2-3	TGTGCCAGTCCGGTGGGGGCAGATACGCAGTATTTT	CASPVGADTQYF
TRBV4-1	TRBD1	.	TRBJ2-1	TGCGCCAGCAGGTTGACAGGGTGGGCGACCTATGAGCAGTTCTTC	CASRLTGWATYEQFF
TRBV6-1	TRBD1	few	TRBJ2-4	TGTGCCAGCACCCCCCCAGGGACAGATAAAAACATTCAGTACTTC	CASTPPGTDKNIQYF
TRBV14	.	many	TRBJ2-7	TGTGCCAGCAGCCAAGTGGGACGCTACTCCGGGGAGCAGTACTTC	CASSQVGRYSGEQYF
TRBV7-9	TRBD1	few	TRBJ2-7	TGTGCCAGCAGCTCAGGGGGATCGACAGGGGGCTACGAGCAGTACTTC	CASSSGGSTGGYEQYF
TRBV5-6	TRBD1	many	TRBJ1-1	TGTGCCAGCAGCTTCCGGACAGGGGTTGGATACACTGAAGCTTTCTTT	CASSFRTGVGYTEAFF
TRBV5-1	.	few	TRBJ2-2	TGCGCCAGCAGCTTAGAACAGATCTACACCGGGGAGCTGTTTTTT	CASSLEQIYTGELFF
TRBV3-1	.	.	TRBJ2-3	TGTGCCAGCAGCCAAGTTAAGCGGGCAACGGGGGCGGATACGCAGTATTTT	CASSQVKRATGADTQYF